This T cell receptor (beta chain) was retrieved from a study of blood T cells in healthy people across ages. CDR3 length: 16 amino acids. Germline-derived CDR1 and CDR2 are MNHNS and SASEGT. Primers used in a second PCR of about 6 to 11 cycles were a sample-barcoded 5' primer and a J-beta primer mix. MiXCR was run by TCRdb on the 5' RACE reads, yielding one entry per CDR3 protein. The table lists more than 1,000,000 distinct CDR3 sequences, around 27% of them singletons. This clonotype came up a few times. These data were also reused for a study on T cells of mothers and their children.

The sequence was obtained from a girl aged 2-10 years in good health. The V gene is TRBV6-1, the J gene TRBJ2-1; TRBD2 aligns across 12 bases. The J call is uncertain, as TRBJ2-5 better fits the DNA end. The sample comprised blood. The chain's CDR3 is CASCRLAGAPGETQYF. The DNA for the CDR3 is TGTGCCAGCTGCAGACTAGCGGGAGCCCCGGGAGAGACCCAGTACTTC.